The 25 T cell receptor beta chains in this list originate from one sample, sequenced in a study of T cell repertoires in cytomegalovirus infection. TCRdb reanalysed the reads using MiXCR and keeps one entry per CDR3 protein. The repertoire holds 650,000 to 900,000 distinct CDR3 sequences, with 25% to 35% as singletons. What these receptors recognize is not known. The material was cultured CD8+ T cells from PBMCs, obtained from culture after CMV antigen stimulation. The receptors shown here come from a human donor in good health (CMV status not recorded). Some clones in this sample may be carry-over from other donors' samples.

The CDR3 nucleotides are TGCGCCAGCAGCCAAGTACCGGACTTAGAGGCGGAAGCTTTCTTT. Translation gives CASSQVPDLEAEAFF. The chain carries TRBV4-1 and TRBJ1-1; D ambiguous. Between the trimmed V and J ends, which lost 1 base and 8 bases, there was a span of 17 bases. This CDR3 region has 15 residues. Germline-derived CDR1 and CDR2 are MGHRA and YSYEKL.

This clonotype was seen a few times. This chain links TRBV7-9 with TRBJ2-1; the D gene is possibly TRBD2 (7 bases). Trimming cost V 5 bases and J 8 bases, with 19 bases left between them. This CDR3 has 15 amino acids. Germline V lookup: CDR1 SEHNR, CDR2 FQNEAQ (reference sequence). Written as DNA, the CDR3 is TGTGCCAGCAGCCTGAATGGGGGGGGGGCAGATGAGCAGTTCTTC. This translates into CASSLNGGGADEQFF. The full variable domain, completed using reference TRBV7-9 and TRBJ2-1, is DTGVSQNPRHKITKRGQNVTFRCDPISEHNRLYWYRQTLGQGPEFLTYFQNEAQLEKSRLLSDRFSAERPKGSFSTLEIQRTEQGDSAMYLCASSLNGGGADEQFFGPGTRLTVL.

This clonotype was detected many times. The V and J genes are TRBV6-5 and TRBJ1-1; 7 positions agree with TRBD1. Germline V gene sequence: CDR1 MNHEY, CDR2 SVGAGI. This CDR3 contains 14 residues. V gave up 2 bases and J gave up 11 bases; unmatched junction bases: 11. CDR3 in DNA: TGTGCCAGCAGTTACCGACTCGACAGGGAAAGGGCTTTCTTT. Its protein is CASSYRLDRERAFF.

The V call is TRBV7-2, the J call TRBJ1-2, with D possibly TRBD1 on 5 matching bases. CDR3 length: 17 amino acids. V gave up 0 bases and J gave up 0 bases, with 14 bases separating them. CDR1 is SGHTA, CDR2 FQGNSA, per germline. CDR3 amino acids: CASSLALIRGANYGYTF. DNA of the CDR3: TGTGCCAGCAGCTTAGCGCTAATACGGGGGGCTAACTATGGCTACACCTTC.

The chain recombines TRBV5-1 with TRBJ1-1; no clear D gene. This CDR3 has 13 residues. Trimming took off 7 bases at V and 1 base at J, with 11 bases between the two ends. Germline CDR1 and CDR2: SGHRS and YFSETQ. For the CDR3, the DNA is TGCGCCAGCTGCCTTAGCGAGAACACTGAAGCTTTCTTT. Residues: CASCLSENTEAFF.

The chain employs TRBV2 and TRBJ2-2; the D is unclear. The germline V gene has CDR1 SNHLY and CDR2 FYNNEI. The CDR3 has 14 amino acids. V lost 7 bases to trimming and J lost 3 bases, with 12 bases between them. The DNA of the CDR3 is TGTGCCAGCAACAAGAACCAGTACACCGGGGAGCTGTTTTTT. Amino acids: CASNKNQYTGELFF.

This clonotype came up many times. The chain employs TRBV7-9 and TRBJ2-1; TRBD1 or TRBD2 may be the D gene (5 bases each). Between the trimmed V and J ends, which lost 6 bases and 7 bases, there was a span of 13 bases. CDR1 and CDR2 (germline): SEHNR, FQNEAQ (reference sequence). The CDR3 has 13 amino acids. CDR3 nucleotides: TGTGCCAGCAGAGCAGGGACCGGGAATGAGCAGTTCTTC. This gives the protein CASRAGTGNEQFF. The full variable domain, with the rest looked up from reference TRBV7-9 and TRBJ2-1, is DTGVSQNPRHKITKRGQNVTFRCDPISEHNRLYWYRQTLGQGPEFLTYFQNEAQLEKSRLLSDRFSAERPKGSFSTLEIQRTEQGDSAMYLCASRAGTGNEQFFGPGTRLTVL.

This chain connects TRBV20-1 to TRBJ2-7; TRBD1 might be the D (6 bases). Germline CDR1 DFQATT, CDR2 SNEGSKA (reference sequence). V lost 1 base, J lost 7 bases, and 14 bases lay in between. CDR3 length equals 13 residues. CDR3 bases: TGCAGTGCTAGAGCCAGGGGATCGGGGGAGCAGTACGTC. This encodes CSARARGSGEQYV.

The chain links TRBV5-1 to TRBJ2-5; D may be TRBD1 (5 bases). Trimming cost V 2 bases and J 0 bases, with 20 bases left between them. The CDR3 runs 18 residues. Germline CDR1 is SGHRS and CDR2 is YFSETQ. The CDR3 region has the DNA TGCGCCAGCAGCTTCTGGGGCCTAGGGGCCGACGACCAAGAGACCCAGTACTTC. Translated, it gives CASSFWGLGADDQETQYF.

The chain combines TRBV7-9 with TRBJ1-1; D is possibly TRBD1 (6 bases). V lost 4 bases to trimming and J lost 4 bases, with 10 bases between them. The CDR3 runs 13 residues. CDR1 SEHNR and CDR2 FQNEAQ come from the germline V gene (reference sequence). CDR3 bases: TGTGCCAGCAGCTCCAGGGGTTCCACTGAAGCTTTCTTT. Translating it yields CASSSRGSTEAFF.

The genes are TRBV6-5 and TRBJ1-5; D might be TRBD1 (5 bases). Deletions cut 2 bases from V and 6 bases from J, with 11 bases between. This CDR3 spans 14 amino acids. CDR1 and CDR2 (germline): MNHEY, SVGAGI. The CDR3 region has the DNA TGTGCCAGCAGTTACGGGGCAGTTGGTCAGCCCCAGCATTTT. Amino acids: CASSYGAVGQPQHF.

This clonotype was recorded many times. This sequence joins TRBV15 and TRBJ2-1; weak D call: TRBD1 (6 bases). This CDR3 contains 12 residues. Germline CDR1 and CDR2: LNHNV and YYDKDF (reference sequence). With 9 bases removed from V and 10 bases from J, the gap between germline ends came to 16 bases. CDR3 nucleotides: TGTGCCACGCAAGGGGGTCGGGGCGAGCAGTTCTTC. It yields the protein CATQGGRGEQFF. Using reference TRBV15 and TRBJ2-1 for the parts outside the CDR3, the full variable domain is DAMVIQNPRYQVTQFGKPVTLSCSQTLNHNVMYWYQQKSSQAPKLLFHYYDKDFNNEADTPDNFQSRRPNTSFCFLDIRSPGLGDTAMYLCATQGGRGEQFFGPGTRLTVL.

This sequence joins TRBV7-9 and TRBJ2-7; D may be TRBD2 (5 bases). Trimming removed 5 bases from V and 5 bases from J, with 13 bases in between. CDR3 length equals 13 residues. In germline, CDR1 is SEHNR, CDR2 FQNEAQ (reference sequence). CDR3 nucleotides: TGTGCCAGCAGCCCCTCCTCTAGCAACGAGCAGTACTTC. It encodes CASSPSSSNEQYF.

This clonotype is a singleton in its sample. The V call is TRBV6-6, the J call TRBJ2-1; D possibly corresponds to TRBD2 (7 bases). CDR3 length: 13 amino acids. Trimming removed 11 bases at V and 15 bases at J, with 26 bases between. CDR1 MNHNY and CDR2 SVGAGI come from the germline V gene (reference sequence). The CDR3: CAVLGGGGGLVFF. The CDR3 DNA reads as TGTGCCGTTTTAGGGGGGGGGGGGGGCCTCGTGTTCTTC.

This clonotype occurred once. In nucleotides, the CDR3 is TGTGCCAGCACCCGGGCGGGGGCGTTCTACAATGAGCAGTTCTTC. Protein product: CASTRAGAFYNEQFF. The genes are TRBV5-4 and TRBJ2-1, with a tentative D call TRBD2 (7 bases). Germline values: CDR1 SGHNT, CDR2 YYREEE (reference sequence). CDR3 length: 15 residues. V lost 6 bases and J 3 bases, leaving 16 bases between the germline ends.

This clonotype showed up just a few times. The V call is TRBV12-3 or TRBV12-4, the J call TRBJ1-1; D is undetermined. The V and J ends lost 3 bases and 2 bases respectively, with 7 bases between them. This CDR3 comprises 13 residues. The CDR3, as DNA: TGTGCCAGCAGTTTTTGGAGAAACACTGAAGCTTTCTTT. It is translated as CASSFWRNTEAFF.

V gene TRBV27 combines with J gene TRBJ2-1; 8 positions agree with TRBD1. The V gene's germline CDR1 is MNHEY and CDR2 SMNVEV (reference sequence). Germline trimming cut 8 bases from V and 3 bases from J; bases unmatched to any gene: 9. The CDR3 is 15 residues long. CDR3 loop: CASRTGTLNYNEQFF. Written as DNA, the CDR3 is TGTGCCAGCCGGACAGGGACACTCAACTACAATGAGCAGTTCTTC.

The chain recombines TRBV4-1 with TRBJ2-5, with D tentatively TRBD2 (6 bases). V was pared by 6 bases and J by 5 bases, with 16 bases between. Looked up from germline, CDR1 is MGHRA and CDR2 is YSYEKL. This CDR3 spans 14 amino acids. CDR3 amino acids: CASRVHAGKETQYF. The CDR3 region has the DNA TGCGCCAGCAGGGTCCACGCGGGGAAGGAGACCCAGTACTTC.

V and J are TRBV18 and TRBJ2-7; a possible D gene is TRBD2 (5 bases). Trimming stripped 6 bases from V and 2 bases from J, with 14 bases between. The CDR3 is 14 residues long. Germline V gene sequence: CDR1 KGHSH, CDR2 LQKENI. The CDR3 DNA is TGTGCCAGCTCTTCCCCTAGCAACCCCTACGAGCAGTACGTC. Amino acids: CASSSPSNPYEQYV.

The chain is built from TRBV7-9 and TRBJ1-3, with a tentative D call TRBD1 (6 bases). This CDR3 is 14 amino acids long. Trimming removed 3 bases at V and 5 bases at J, with 11 bases between. Germline CDR1 is SEHNR and CDR2 is FQNEAQ (reference sequence). The CDR3 sequence is CASSFSRDRNTIYF. Here the CDR3 DNA reads TGTGCCAGCAGCTTTTCCCGGGACAGAAACACCATATATTTT.

The chain combines TRBV7-6 with TRBJ2-1, with 11 bases that match TRBD2. CDR1 and CDR2 from the germline V gene are SGHVS and FNYEAQ. V dropped 3 bases and J dropped 4; count of bases not matched to a gene: 20. The CDR3 spans 21 residues. The CDR3 nucleotides are TGTGCCAGCAGCTTGACCATCCCGGGGACTAGCGGTCGTTTGGGGTACAATGAGCAGTTCTTC. Translated: CASSLTIPGTSGRLGYNEQFF.

V and J are TRBV5-4 and TRBJ1-1; 7 nucleotides align to TRBD1. V dropped 10 bases and J dropped 7; count of bases not matched to a gene: 7. The CDR3 runs 11 residues. Germline loops: CDR1 SGHNT, CDR2 YYREEE (reference sequence). CDR3 DNA sequence: TGTGCCCTCTGGCAGGGGGGTGAAGCTTTCTTT. Residues: CALWQGGEAFF.

This clonotype was recorded at least ten times. The chain joins TRBV4-1 to TRBJ1-5; maybe TRBD1 (5 bases). In germline, CDR1 is MGHRA, CDR2 YSYEKL. Between the trimmed V and J ends, which lost 4 bases and 7 bases, there was a span of 17 bases. There are 15 residues in the CDR3. The CDR3 DNA is TGCGCCAGCAGCCGACCGGGACCCGGGGAACAGCCCCAGCATTTT. Its translation: CASSRPGPGEQPQHF.

The V call is TRBV7-2, the J call TRBJ2-2; possibly TRBD1 for D (7 bases). Germline V CDR1 and CDR2: SGHTA, FQGNSA. Trimming removed 1 base from V and 6 bases from J, with 12 bases in between. The CDR3 covers 15 residues. DNA for the CDR3: TGTGCCAGCAGCTTAGTAACAGGGGAGGCCGGGGAGCTGTTTTTT. It encodes CASSLVTGEAGELFF.

The CDR3 DNA sequence: TGTGCCAGCAGCCCCCTCGACGGGACTACGTTCTACGAGCAGTACTTC. This sequence encodes CASSPLDGTTFYEQYF. V and J are TRBV7-6 and TRBJ2-7, with TRBD2 identical over 7 bases. The germline CDR1 and CDR2 sequences are SGHVS and FNYEAQ. Trimming took 5 bases from V and 3 from J; bases not matched to a gene: 13. The CDR3 runs to 16 residues.